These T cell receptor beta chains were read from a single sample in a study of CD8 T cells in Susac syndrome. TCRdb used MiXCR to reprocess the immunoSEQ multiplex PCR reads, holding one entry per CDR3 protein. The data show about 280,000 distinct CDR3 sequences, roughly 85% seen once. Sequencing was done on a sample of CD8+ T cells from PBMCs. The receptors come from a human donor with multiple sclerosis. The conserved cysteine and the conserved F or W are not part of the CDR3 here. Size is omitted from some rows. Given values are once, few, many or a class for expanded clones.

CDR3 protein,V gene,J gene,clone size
ASSSLPGPASNEQF,TRBV27,TRBJ2-1,.
ASSPTPLTGDTQY,TRBV3-1,TRBJ2-3,.
SVKRMNTEAF,TRBV29-1,TRBJ1-1,.
ASSSGQYFYEQY,TRBV14,TRBJ2-7,.
ASSPRSRGREKLF,TRBV27,TRBJ1-4,once
ATSRGVSGANVLT,TRBV15,TRBJ2-6,.
ASSPSSLGRGEQY,TRBV7-7,TRBJ2-7,.
ASSYSRQKMNTEAF,TRBV6-5,TRBJ1-1,.
ASSPPGGTEAF,TRBV18,TRBJ1-1,few
SAQTNDGRGLF,TRBV20-1,TRBJ2-2,.
ASSFSGANVLI,TRBV7-8,TRBJ2-6,few
ASSGFRTGALPSNQPQH,TRBV27,TRBJ1-5,.
ASSLRSGGSSYEQY,TRBV7-9,TRBJ2-7,.
ASSPGLLGETQY,TRBV6-1,TRBJ2-5,.
ASSPTFGITDTQY,TRBV27,TRBJ2-3,.
ASSPARGFVENIQY,TRBV5-4,TRBJ2-4,.
ASSPGGWEDNEQF,TRBV7-3,TRBJ2-1,.
ASSVVSGETQY,TRBV9,TRBJ2-5,.
ASSWDSSGYEQY,TRBV5-6,TRBJ2-7,.
ASSEGTEETQY,TRBV19,TRBJ2-5,.